Described below is a single T cell receptor beta chain sequence and its context. What it binds is not known. These data are taken from a study of T cell responses to AZD1222 COVID-19 vaccine. Trimming removed 4 bases at V and 1 base at J, with 14 bases between. Looked up from germline, CDR1 is SGHAT and CDR2 is FQNNGV. This CDR3 region has 16 residues. Some clones are missing from TCRdb's copy, which holds only in-frame ones; the method was immunoSEQ multiplex PCR. The sample shows approximately 180,000 clones, just under 90% of them seen only once. Study-wide findings and caveats: Females outnumbered males among donors, who were mostly white British; clonal diversity was possibly underestimated. Regions 160-218 and 743-854 held dominance among vaccine-associated CD4 TCRs, which spanned spike. The peak T cell response came first, and repertoires were sampled only after it. Only five or six AZD1222 recipients tested seropositive at baseline.

Here the sequenced sample was peripheral blood, taken 28 days after the second dose of the MenACWY control vaccine. The clonotype was recovered from an adult who received the MenACWY meningococcal vaccine as a control. This sequence joins TRBV11-2 and TRBJ2-1; a weak D match, TRBD1 (5 bases). CDR3 sequence reads: CASSYRQILSYNEQFF. The DNA for the CDR3 is TGTGCCAGCAGCTACAGACAGATTTTATCCTACAATGAGCAGTTCTTC.